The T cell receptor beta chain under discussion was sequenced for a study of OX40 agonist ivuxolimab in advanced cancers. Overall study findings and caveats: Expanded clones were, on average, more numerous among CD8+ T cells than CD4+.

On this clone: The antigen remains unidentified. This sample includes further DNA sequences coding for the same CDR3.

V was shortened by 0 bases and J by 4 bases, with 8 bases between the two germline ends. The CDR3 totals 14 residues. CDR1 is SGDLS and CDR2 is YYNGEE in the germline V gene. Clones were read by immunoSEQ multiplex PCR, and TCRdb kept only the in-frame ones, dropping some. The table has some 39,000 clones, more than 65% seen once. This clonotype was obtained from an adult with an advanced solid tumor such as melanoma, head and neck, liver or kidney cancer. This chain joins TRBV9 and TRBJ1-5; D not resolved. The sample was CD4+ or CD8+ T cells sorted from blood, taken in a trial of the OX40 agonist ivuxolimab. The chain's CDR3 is CASSVGRGNQPQHF. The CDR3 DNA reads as TGTGCCAGCAGCGTAGGTCGAGGGAATCAGCCCCAGCATTTT.